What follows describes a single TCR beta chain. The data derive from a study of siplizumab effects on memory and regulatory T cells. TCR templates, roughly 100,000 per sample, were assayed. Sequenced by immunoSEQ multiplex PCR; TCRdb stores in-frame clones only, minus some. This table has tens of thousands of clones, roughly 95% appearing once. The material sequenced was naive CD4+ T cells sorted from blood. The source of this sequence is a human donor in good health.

CDR3 region: CAVHRSGRATNEKLFF. The CDR3 DNA reads as TGTGCCGTTCACAGGAGTGGGCGAGCAACTAATGAAAAACTGTTTTTT. The chain is built from TRBV2 and TRBJ1-4, with TRBD1 as a possible D gene (5 bases). Trimming pared 11 bases from V and 0 bases from J, leaving 19 bases between. Germline V gene lookup returns CDR1 SNHLY and CDR2 FYNNEI. This CDR3 contains 16 residues.